These T cell receptor beta chains were read from a single sample in a study of T cell repertoires in cytomegalovirus infection. Their cognate antigens are unknown. TCRdb independently ran MiXCR on the reads; one entry per CDR3 protein. This table holds about 310,000 distinct CDR3 sequences, 20% to 25% found once. The specimen was cultured PBMCs, collected from culture after CMV antigen stimulation. These receptors originate from a human donor in good health (CMV status not recorded). Some clones in this sample may be carry-over from other donors' samples. Both conserved end residues are part of each CDR3. D genes are given only for firm matches. Some rows have no size entry. The others give once, few or many, or a class for an expanded clone.

CDR3	DNA	size	V	J	D
CASSVGVEIQETQYF	TGTGCCAGCAGCGTTGGAGTAGAAATTCAAGAGACCCAGTACTTC	-	TRBV7-2	TRBJ2-5	-
CASSYSKTSGRLGGQFF	TGTGCCAGCAGTTACTCGAAAACTAGCGGGAGGTTAGGAGGGCAGTTCTTC	-	TRBV6-2/TRBV6-3	TRBJ2-1	TRBD2
CASSVRDRRTEAFF	TGTGCCAGCAGTGTCCGGGACAGGAGAACTGAAGCTTTCTTT	-	TRBV2	TRBJ1-1	TRBD1
CASSFHRQDTDTQYF	TGTGCCAGCAGCTTCCACCGACAAGACACAGATACGCAGTATTTT	once	TRBV7-2	TRBJ2-3	-
CASSLEAVSYNEQFF	TGTGCCAGCAGCTTAGAGGCTGTCTCCTACAATGAGCAGTTCTTC	few	TRBV7-6	TRBJ2-1	-
CASSLSGSTYNEQFF	TGTGCCAGCAGTCTTAGCGGGAGCACCTACAATGAGCAGTTCTTC	many	TRBV6-1	TRBJ2-1	TRBD2
CASSLAMGAADGKNIQYF	TGTGCCAGCAGCTTAGCTATGGGGGCAGCCGACGGCAAAAACATTCAGTACTTC	many	TRBV7-2	TRBJ2-4	-
CATAGLAGTRRLFF	TGTGCCACCGCCGGACTAGCGGGAACCCGAAGGCTGTTTTTT	many	TRBV24-1	TRBJ2-2	TRBD2
CASSFRDAGTGGTEAFF	TGTGCCAGCAGCTTCCGCGACGCCGGGACAGGGGGCACTGAAGCTTTCTTT	many	TRBV7-8	TRBJ1-1	TRBD1
CASSQGQRYNSPLHF	TGCGCCAGCAGCCAAGGCCAACGGTATAATTCACCCCTCCACTTT	-	TRBV4-1	TRBJ1-6	-
CATSDPGGGNTEAFF	TGTGCCACCAGTGATCCCGGGGGGGGGAACACTGAAGCTTTCTTT	-	TRBV24-1	TRBJ1-1	-
CASSPEGRIEKLFF	TGTGCCAGCTCTCCTGAAGGGCGGATTGAAAAACTGTTTTTT	few	TRBV7-2	TRBJ1-4	-
CASTGQLPNEQFF	TGTGCCAGTACGGGACAGCTACCCAATGAGCAGTTCTTC	many	TRBV19	TRBJ2-1	TRBD1
CSASSGTSGRASEQFF	TGCAGTGCTAGTTCCGGGACTAGCGGGAGAGCTAGTGAGCAGTTCTTC	few	TRBV20-1	TRBJ2-1	TRBD2
CASSVVTSGTQETQYF	TGTGCCAGCAGCGTAGTTACTAGCGGAACACAAGAGACCCAGTACTTC	-	TRBV7-9	TRBJ2-5	TRBD2
CSAIPSSGTYNEQFF	TGCAGTGCCATTCCCTCTAGCGGAACCTACAATGAGCAGTTCTTC	-	TRBV20-1	TRBJ2-1	TRBD2
CASSQPTGSEQFF	TGTGCCAGCAGCCAACCCACGGGGAGCGAGCAGTTCTTC	few	TRBV7-3	TRBJ2-1	-
CASSASPGPEQFF	TGTGCCAGCAGCGCCAGTCCCGGGCCCGAGCAGTTCTTC	-	TRBV7-9	TRBJ2-1	-
CASSQELADTGELFF	TGCGCCAGCAGCCAAGAACTAGCGGACACCGGGGAGCTGTTTTTT	-	TRBV4-1	TRBJ2-2	TRBD2
CASSSLRDRGMNTEAFF	TGTGCCAGCAGCTCGCTTCGGGACAGGGGGATGAACACTGAAGCTTTCTTT	-	TRBV5-8	TRBJ1-1	TRBD1
CASSLGAGPNNEQFF	TGTGCCAGCAGCTTAGGGGCAGGCCCAAACAATGAGCAGTTCTTC	-	TRBV11-2	TRBJ2-1	-
CASSPSPGAAYEQYF	TGTGCCAGCAGCCCAAGTCCGGGGGCAGCCTACGAGCAGTACTTC	many	TRBV7-6	TRBJ2-7	-
CASSPSAWIERNNEQFF	TGTGCCAGCAGTCCCAGCGCCTGGATAGAACGGAACAATGAGCAGTTCTTC	-	TRBV27	TRBJ2-1	-
CASRASGNTTYF	TGTGCCAGCAGGGCCTCTGGAAACACCACATATTTT	-	TRBV6-5	TRBJ1-3	-
CASSPSRDREAFF	TGTGCCAGCTCACCATCCCGGGACAGGGAAGCTTTCTTT	-	TRBV18	TRBJ1-1	TRBD1
CAIRAQDREYGYTF	TGTGCCATCAGGGCCCAAGACAGGGAGTATGGCTACACCTTC	-	TRBV10-3	TRBJ1-2	TRBD1
CASSSGRAITDTQYF	TGCGCCAGCTCTAGCGGGAGGGCCATAACAGATACGCAGTATTTT	few	TRBV5-1	TRBJ2-3	TRBD2
CASSSSSEADTQYF	TGTGCCAGCAGTTCCTCTAGCGAGGCAGATACGCAGTATTTT	-	TRBV12-3/TRBV12-4	TRBJ2-3	-
CASSVQGDIQYF	TGTGCCAGCAGCGTCCAGGGGGACATTCAGTACTTC	-	TRBV5-4	TRBJ2-4	TRBD1
CASSQTSGRAEQFF	TGTGCCAGCAGCCAAACTAGCGGGAGGGCGGAGCAGTTCTTC	many	TRBV7-2	TRBJ2-1	TRBD2
CASSVDPNGGQPQHF	TGTGCCAGCAGCGTAGACCCGAACGGCGGGCAGCCCCAGCATTTT	-	TRBV9	TRBJ1-5	-
CASSLEAEVGTGELFF	TGTGCCAGCAGCTTAGAGGCGGAGGTGGGGACCGGGGAGCTGTTTTTT	few	TRBV7-2	TRBJ2-2	-
CSANEQREGGETQYF	TGCAGTGCTAATGAGCAGCGGGAGGGAGGAGAGACCCAGTACTTC	-	TRBV20-1	TRBJ2-5	TRBD2
CASSLARGPWDSNQPQHF	TGTGCCAGCAGCTTAGCGCGGGGGCCCTGGGATAGCAATCAGCCCCAGCATTTT	many	TRBV7-2	TRBJ1-5	-
CASSLRFGGGYEQFF	TGTGCCAGCAGCTTACGTTTTGGGGGAGGTTATGAGCAGTTCTTC	few	TRBV7-6	TRBJ2-1	-
CASSLTGLAGGPSYNEQFF	TGTGCCAGCAGCTTGACGGGACTAGCGGGAGGGCCTTCCTACAATGAGCAGTTCTTC	-	TRBV7-9	TRBJ2-1	TRBD2
CSAKRTGQETQYF	TGCAGTGCCAAACGGACTGGTCAAGAGACCCAGTACTTC	-	TRBV20-1	TRBJ2-5	-
CASSARLDLSTDTQYF	TGTGCCAGCAGTGCCCGACTGGATCTCAGCACAGATACGCAGTATTTT	-	TRBV25-1	TRBJ2-3	-
CAISESGSQPDTQYF	TGTGCCATCAGTGAAAGCGGGAGTCAGCCAGATACGCAGTATTTT	-	TRBV10-3	TRBJ2-3	TRBD2
CASSQDLEREISYNEQFF	TGCGCCAGCAGCCAAGATCTGGAGCGGGAGATATCCTACAATGAGCAGTTCTTC	few	TRBV4-3	TRBJ2-1	TRBD2
CSVGQAGVTGELFF	TGCAGCGTAGGACAAGCGGGAGTGACCGGGGAGCTGTTTTTT	-	TRBV29-1	TRBJ2-2	TRBD2
CGSRQGYGNQPQHF	TGTGGTTCCCGTCAGGGATATGGCAATCAGCCCCAGCATTTT	-	TRBV19	TRBJ1-5	-
CSASMLAGYNEQFF	TGCAGCGCTAGCATGCTAGCGGGATACAATGAGCAGTTCTTC	-	TRBV29-1	TRBJ2-1	TRBD2
CASSSFWRGGTDTQYF	TGTGCCAGCAGTTCATTTTGGAGGGGAGGCACAGATACGCAGTATTTT	-	TRBV27	TRBJ2-3	-
CSVGASNTEAFF	TGCAGCGTTGGGGCCTCGAACACTGAAGCTTTCTTT	few	TRBV29-1	TRBJ1-1	-
CASSLFSSSYNEQFF	TGTGCCAGCAGTCTATTTTCGAGCTCCTACAATGAGCAGTTCTTC	few	TRBV6-2/TRBV6-3	TRBJ2-1	-
CSVEKREAFF	TGCAGCGTTGAAAAGAGAGAAGCTTTCTTT	-	TRBV29-1	TRBJ1-1	-
CASSLSTQIANTGELFF	TGTGCCAGCAGCTTATCCACTCAGATCGCGAACACCGGGGAGCTGTTTTTT	many	TRBV7-2	TRBJ2-2	-